This T cell receptor beta chain came from a study of response to subunit inactivated influenza vaccine. This CDR3 has 12 residues. From germline, CDR1 is SGHVS and CDR2 FNYEAQ. Trimming took 1 base from V and 12 from J; bases not matched to a gene: 2. One entry per CDR3 protein results from TCRdb running MiXCR on the RT-PCR reads. The sample has approximately 310,000 distinct CDR3 sequences; just over 20% are singletons. The study, taken as a whole, reports: That few new T cells are recruited by each seasonal influenza vaccination was the authors' suggestion.

With respect to this clonotype: As yet, its antigen is unknown.

The sample was PBMCs from blood, taken approximately 20 months after vaccination. The TCR sequence derives from a man in his fifties or sixties who received an inactivated influenza vaccine. The V and J genes are TRBV7-6 and TRBJ2-1, with 8 bases fitting TRBD2. CDR3 DNA: TGTGCCAGCAGCTTAGTCGGGAGGGGGCAGTTCTTC. Translating it yields CASSLVGRGQFF. The whole variable domain, remainder taken from reference TRBV7-6 and TRBJ2-1, is GAGVSQSPRYKVTKRGQDVALRCDPISGHVSLYWYRQALGQGPEFLTYFNYEAQQDKSGLPNDRFSAERPEGSISTLTIQRTEQRDSAMYRCASSLVGRGQFFGPGTRLTVL.